These 27 T cell receptor beta chains share one sample of origin, sequenced in a study of OX40 agonist ivuxolimab in advanced cancers. Only in-frame clones appear in the TCRdb table, and some are missing; sequencing was by immunoSEQ multiplex PCR. The table lists about 19,000 clones, 86% of them singletons. Material: CD4+ or CD8+ T cells sorted from blood, obtained in a trial of the OX40 agonist ivuxolimab. The receptors were sampled from an adult with an advanced solid tumor such as melanoma, head and neck, liver or kidney cancer.

The J gene is TRBJ2-2, the V gene TRBV28, with D perhaps assigned TRBD1 or TRBD2 (5 bases each). V was clipped by 6 bases and J by 8 bases, with 19 bases between them. Germline loops: CDR1 MDHEN, CDR2 SYDVKM. The CDR3 runs 15 residues. CDR3 sequence (DNA): TGTGCCAGCAGACCCAGACGGGGCCCGGGAGGGGAGCTGTTTTTT. Translating gives CASRPRRGPGGELFF.

J is TRBJ2-2 and V is TRBV2; D could derive from TRBD1 or TRBD2 (5 bases each). CDR1 is SNHLY, CDR2 FYNNEI, per germline. Between the trimmed V and J ends, which lost 11 bases and 9 bases, there was a span of 19 bases. The CDR3 contains 13 residues. The CDR3 sequence is CACHRDPGWELFF. The CDR3 nucleotides are TGTGCCTGCCACCGGGACCCCGGGTGGGAGCTGTTTTTT.

The chain employs TRBV19 and TRBJ2-7; TRBD1 aligns across 9 bases. Per germline, CDR1 LNHDA and CDR2 SQIVND (reference sequence). V dropped 5 bases and J dropped 3; count of bases not matched to a gene: 5. The length of the CDR3 is 14 residues. CDR3 region: CASSPGQGIYEQYF. CDR3 sequence (DNA): TGTGCCAGTAGTCCGGGACAGGGAATCTACGAGCAGTACTTC.

The V gene is TRBV5-1, the J gene TRBJ2-3; D may be TRBD2 (5 bases). V was trimmed by 2 bases and J by 1 base, leaving 11 bases between them. CDR1 is SGHRS, CDR2 YFSETQ, per germline. The CDR3 sequence is 15 residues long. The CDR3 protein is CASSFRLAGTDTQYF. The CDR3 DNA is TGCGCCAGCAGCTTTCGCCTAGCCGGCACAGATACGCAGTATTTT.

V and J are TRBV21-1 and TRBJ1-4. TRBV21-1 is a listed pseudogene. This CDR3 has 15 amino acids. CDR3 protein: CASSPQKGTNEKLFF. The CDR3 DNA reads TGTGCCAGCAGCCCCCAAAAGGGAACTAATGAAAAACTGTTTTTT.

This clone was counted a few times. The V and J genes are TRBV30 and TRBJ1-1; D unclear. The CDR3 length is 13 residues. The ends were cut back, 1 base at V and 0 bases at J, with 6 bases in the middle. Germline-derived CDR1 and CDR2 are GTSNPN and SVGIG (reference sequence). CDR3 protein: CAWSDSLNTEAFF. CDR3 nucleotide sequence: TGTGCCTGGAGTGATAGTTTGAACACTGAAGCTTTCTTT.

J is TRBJ1-1 and V is TRBV27; 7 bases line up with TRBD1. In germline, CDR1 is MNHEY, CDR2 SMNVEV (reference sequence). Losses at the gene ends were 3 bases for V and 5 bases for J; bases not matched to a gene: 6. CDR3 length: 14 amino acids. CDR3 sequence reads: CASSFGAGGTEAFF. The CDR3 DNA is TGTGCCAGCAGTTTTGGGGCAGGGGGAACTGAAGCTTTCTTT.

The chain employs TRBV7-9 and TRBJ1-2; D call uncertain. V was clipped by 3 bases and J by 4 bases, with 12 bases between them. The CDR3 covers 14 residues. In germline, CDR1 is SEHNR, CDR2 FQNEAQ (reference sequence). This CDR3 reads CASSFPGSSYGYTF. CDR3 bases: TGTGCCAGCAGCTTTCCGGGATCGAGCTATGGCTACACCTTC.

There are a few counts of this clone. The chain joins TRBV11-2 to TRBJ2-3, with TRBD1 as a possible D gene (6 bases). Trimming took 1 base from V and 4 from J, leaving 9 bases between them. CDR1 and CDR2 from the germline V gene are SGHAT and FQNNGV. There are 14 residues in the CDR3. CDR3 in amino acids: CASSLGTVADTQYF. Here the CDR3 DNA reads TGTGCCAGCAGCTTAGGGACAGTAGCAGATACGCAGTATTTT.

V usage is TRBV28 and J usage is TRBJ1-2; D may be TRBD1 (6 bases). The CDR3 loop spans 13 amino acids. V shed 7 bases and J shed 8 bases, with 17 bases lying between them. CDR1 and CDR2 from the germline V gene are MDHEN and SYDVKM. The CDR3 is CASTTGGLGGYTF. DNA of the CDR3: TGTGCCAGCACCACCGGGGGGCTCGGGGGCTACACCTTC.

CDR3 amino acids: CASSQDRRGGEQFF. The CDR3 region has the DNA TGCGCCAGCAGCCAAGATCGCAGGGGGGGTGAGCAGTTCTTC. V and J are TRBV4-1 and TRBJ2-1; D may correspond to TRBD1 or TRBD2 (7 bases each). Per the germline V gene, CDR1 is MGHRA and CDR2 is YSYEKL. Trimming took off 0 bases at V and 9 bases at J, with 12 bases between the two ends. The CDR3 spans 14 residues.

This sequence joins TRBV15 and TRBJ1-1; D is unclear. The germline V and J ends were trimmed by 6 bases and 0 bases, with 11 bases remaining between them. Germline V lookup: CDR1 LNHNV, CDR2 YYDKDF (reference sequence). CDR3 length equals 14 residues. The CDR3 loop reads CATRGRGLNTEAFF. Here the CDR3 DNA reads TGTGCCACCAGGGGAAGAGGTCTGAACACTGAAGCTTTCTTT.

V usage is TRBV27 and J usage is TRBJ2-3; the D is unclear. This CDR3 has 14 amino acids. The germline V and J ends were trimmed by 3 bases and 4 bases, with 11 bases remaining between them. Germline values: CDR1 MNHEY, CDR2 SMNVEV (reference sequence). CDR3 in DNA: TGTGCCAGCAGTTTGGGAAGCACCTCAGATACGCAGTATTTT. Translating it yields CASSLGSTSDTQYF.

This clone was seen only once. The chain carries TRBV4-1 and TRBJ1-3; D is unclear. This CDR3 has 16 amino acids. V was pared by 2 bases and J by 0 bases, with 11 bases between. Germline values: CDR1 MGHRA, CDR2 YSYEKL. CDR3 DNA sequence: TGCGCCAGCAGCCAAAGCCCCGGGCCCTCTGGAAACACCATATATTTT. Encoded protein: CASSQSPGPSGNTIYF.

This chain connects TRBV12-5 to TRBJ2-2; D unclear. Germline V gives CDR1 LGHNT, CDR2 FRNRAP. V shed 2 bases and J shed 6 bases, with 13 bases lying between them. CDR3 length equals 15 residues. The CDR3 is CASGLLPLGSGELFF. DNA for the CDR3: TGTGCTAGTGGTTTGTTACCTCTAGGGTCCGGGGAGCTGTTTTTT. Together with reference TRBV12-5 and TRBJ2-2, the CDR3 gives the full variable domain: DARVTQTPRHKVTEMGQEVTMRCQPILGHNTVFWYRQTMMQGLELLAYFRNRAPLDDSGMPKDRFSAEMPDATLATLKIQPSEPRDSAVYFCASGLLPLGSGELFFGEGSRLTVL.

The CDR3 bases are TGCAGTGTCGGGCCCTTGGAAGAGCAGTACTTC. Amino acid sequence: CSVGPLEEQYF. This chain links TRBV20-1 with TRBJ2-7; the D is unclear. Per the germline V gene, CDR1 is DFQATT and CDR2 is SNEGSKA (reference sequence). Trimming removed 7 bases at V and 7 bases at J, with 14 bases between. This CDR3 comprises 11 residues.

This clone was seen only a few times. Other DNA sequences of this sample code for an identical CDR3. V usage is TRBV11-2 and J usage is TRBJ1-2, with 7 bases lining up with TRBD1. CDR1 and CDR2 from the germline V gene are SGHAT and FQNNGV. Trimming took 1 base from V and 6 from J; bases not matched to a gene: 5. The CDR3 is 14 amino acids. This CDR3 is CASSLGTGADGYTF. The CDR3, as DNA: TGTGCCAGCAGCTTAGGAACAGGGGCGGATGGCTACACCTTC. Full variable domain (missing parts from reference TRBV11-2 and TRBJ1-2): EAGVAQSPRYKIIEKRQSVAFWCNPISGHATLYWYQQILGQGPKLLIQFQNNGVVDDSQLPKDRFSAERLKGVDSTLKIQPAKLEDSAVYLCASSLGTGADGYTFGSGTRLTVV.

The V and J genes are TRBV10-2 and TRBJ1-1; 10 bases line up with TRBD1. The germline V gene encodes CDR1 WSHSY and CDR2 SAAADI. The CDR3 covers 14 residues. The ends lost 7 bases at V and 7 bases at J; junction bases unmatched: 9. The CDR3 is CASTSDRGRFEAFF. The CDR3 DNA sequence: TGCGCCAGCACTTCCGACAGGGGGCGATTTGAAGCTTTCTTT.

V usage is TRBV5-8 and J usage is TRBJ2-7, with 8 bases aligning to TRBD2. Germline V gene sequence: CDR1 SGHTS, CDR2 YDEGEE. CDR3 size: 15 residues. The trim removed 0 bases at V and 3 bases at J, leaving 5 bases unmatched. CDR3 DNA: TGTGCCAGCAGCTTGGGCGGGAGGAAAAGCTACGAGCAGTACTTC. Protein: CASSLGGRKSYEQYF.

The V and J genes are TRBV27 and TRBJ1-1; the D gene is possibly TRBD1 (5 bases). Germline V CDR1 and CDR2: MNHEY, SMNVEV (reference sequence). The CDR3 has 15 residues. The germline V and J ends were trimmed by 0 bases and 4 bases, with 12 bases remaining between them. CDR3: CASSLSPGPSTEAFF. DNA for the CDR3: TGTGCCAGCAGTTTATCACCGGGGCCGAGCACTGAAGCTTTCTTT.

J is TRBJ1-1 and V is TRBV7-9; weak D call: TRBD1 (5 bases). This CDR3 has 15 residues. The V gene's germline CDR1 is SEHNR and CDR2 FQNEAQ (reference sequence). The germline V and J ends were trimmed by 4 bases and 5 bases, with 17 bases remaining between them. CDR3 region: CASSSPGGGMTEAFF. The CDR3, as DNA: TGTGCCAGCAGCTCGCCTGGGGGGGGGATGACTGAAGCTTTCTTT. Complete variable domain (other parts from reference TRBV7-9 and TRBJ1-1): DTGVSQNPRHKITKRGQNVTFRCDPISEHNRLYWYRQTLGQGPEFLTYFQNEAQLEKSRLLSDRFSAERPKGSFSTLEIQRTEQGDSAMYLCASSSPGGGMTEAFFGQGTRLTVV.

The chain has TRBV13 and TRBJ2-7; D is unresolved. This CDR3 is built from 14 residues. Between the trimmed V and J ends, which lost 5 bases and 2 bases, there was a span of 13 bases. Germline CDR1 is PRHDT and CDR2 is FYEKMQ (reference sequence). The CDR3 DNA reads as TGTGCCAGCAGCCAGGTCAGGAGCCCCTACGAGCAGTACTTC. The encoded protein is CASSQVRSPYEQYF.

V usage is TRBV5-4 and J usage is TRBJ2-3; D tentatively reads TRBD1 or TRBD2 (5 bases each). Germline V gene sequence: CDR1 SGHNT, CDR2 YYREEE (reference sequence). The CDR3 totals 15 residues. Trimming removed 4 bases at V and 1 base at J, with 13 bases between. CDR3 sequence: CASSPGAGGTDTQYF. For the CDR3, the DNA is TGTGCCAGCAGCCCCGGGGCAGGAGGCACAGATACGCAGTATTTT.

The rearrangement joins TRBV19 to TRBJ2-1; D ambiguous. From germline, CDR1 is LNHDA and CDR2 SQIVND (reference sequence). V was shortened by 5 bases and J by 4 bases, with 9 bases between the two germline ends. This CDR3 is built from 13 residues. CDR3 coding DNA: TGTGCCAGTAGTCCTAGAATATACAATGAGCAGTTCTTC. Translated: CASSPRIYNEQFF.

The V call is TRBV2, the J call TRBJ2-7; D not resolved. V gave up 10 bases and J gave up 3 bases, with 19 bases separating them. CDR3 length: 14 residues. Germline CDR1 is SNHLY and CDR2 is FYNNEI. The CDR3 here is CATRDGAKGYEQYF. The CDR3 region has the DNA TGTGCCACCAGAGACGGTGCGAAAGGCTACGAGCAGTACTTC.

The V gene is TRBV27, the J gene TRBJ2-1, with TRBD1 identical over 9 bases. Germline V CDR1 and CDR2: MNHEY, SMNVEV (reference sequence). V trimming: 6 bases; J trimming: 7 bases; junction bases outside the gene matches: 13. The CDR3 runs 16 residues. The CDR3 bases are TGTGCCAGCAGCCCCGTCGGGGACAGGGTTGAAAATGAGCAGTTCTTC. Protein: CASSPVGDRVENEQFF.

The rearrangement joins TRBV28 to TRBJ2-6; tentative D call: TRBD1 (6 bases). CDR1 MDHEN and CDR2 SYDVKM come from the germline V gene. V was cut by 3 bases and J by 0 bases, with 9 bases left in between. The CDR3 totals 16 residues. CDR3 loop: CASSLDRSSGANVLTF. DNA of the CDR3: TGTGCCAGCAGTTTGGACAGAAGCTCTGGGGCCAACGTCCTGACTTTC.